This passage covers 28 T cell receptor beta chains from one sample sequenced in a study of CD8 T cells in ankylosing spondylitis. MiXCR was run by TCRdb on the 5' RACE reads, yielding one entry per CDR3 protein. The data contain 300,000 to 400,000 distinct CDR3 sequences, under 14% of them singletons. Sequences were obtained from blood, either unsorted or a sorted T cell fraction (not recorded which). These receptors all come from a female donor with ankylosing spondylitis or in good health (not recorded which).

This clonotype was recorded at least ten times. The rearrangement uses TRBV3-1 and TRBJ1-5; D is possibly TRBD1 (6 bases). Trimming pared 4 bases from V and 5 bases from J, leaving 12 bases between. CDR3 size: 14 residues. CDR1 and CDR2 from the germline V gene are LGHDT and YNNKEL (reference sequence). The CDR3 bases are TGTGCCAGCAGCCCGACAGGACCGGATCAGCCCCAGCATTTT. Translated, it gives CASSPTGPDQPQHF.

The chain employs TRBV2 and TRBJ2-7; possibly TRBD2 for D (6 bases). Trimming cost V 6 bases and J 7 bases, with 19 bases left between them. Germline V gene data show CDR1 as SNHLY and CDR2 as FYNNEI. CDR3 length: 14 residues. This CDR3 reads CASRDYQGEREQYF. CDR3 bases: TGTGCCAGCAGGGACTACCAGGGAGAACGGGAGCAGTACTTC.

This clonotype was observed at least ten times. The chain couples TRBV7-8 to TRBJ2-1, with unresolved D. V was cut by 4 bases and J by 0 bases, with 10 bases left in between. Germline CDR1 SGHVS, CDR2 FQNEAQ. The CDR3 spans 15 residues. CDR3 sequence (DNA): TGTGCCAGCAGCTCAGACTGGAGCTCCTACAATGAGCAGTTCTTC. Translating it yields CASSSDWSSYNEQFF.

This clonotype was seen more than once but under ten times. This sequence joins TRBV7-8 and TRBJ1-3; D is uncertain. V lost 1 base and J lost 3, with 10 bases in between. CDR1 is SGHVS, CDR2 FQNEAQ, per germline. The CDR3 is 15 residues long. This CDR3 reads CASSLVMAGGNTIYF. DNA for the CDR3: TGTGCCAGCAGCTTAGTTATGGCGGGTGGAAACACCATATATTTT.

This chain links TRBV7-9 with TRBJ2-7, with D tentatively TRBD2 (5 bases). This CDR3 comprises 13 residues. V gave up 5 bases and J gave up 3 bases, with 11 bases separating them. Germline V gives CDR1 SEHNR, CDR2 FQNEAQ (reference sequence). The DNA of the CDR3 is TGTGCCAGCAGCCTAACGGGGATCTACGAGCAGTACTTC. Translation gives CASSLTGIYEQYF.

This clonotype was detected many times. The CDR3 sequence is CASNTYGLQVYEQYF. The CDR3 DNA reads as TGTGCCAGCAACACGTACGGGCTACAGGTCTACGAGCAGTACTTC. The chain has TRBV12-3 or TRBV12-4 and TRBJ2-7; a possible D gene is TRBD1 (5 bases). Trimming took 7 bases from V and 3 from J, leaving 19 bases between them. This CDR3 has 15 residues.

This clonotype was recorded only once. A read error may be the cause here, since a much bigger clone is one base away. The V and J genes are TRBV28 and TRBJ2-3, with D uncertain. The better agreement between TRBJ1-5 and the DNA end casts doubt on the J call. Germline V CDR1 and CDR2: MDHEN, SYDVKM. The CDR3 totals 10 residues. The CDR3 loop reads CASSRDTQHF. CDR3 DNA sequence: TGTGCCAGCAGCAGAGATACGCAGCATTTT.

This clonotype was seen repeatedly, ten times or more. The chain has TRBV20-1 and TRBJ2-1, with D possibly matching TRBD1 (6 bases). The CDR3 is 17 residues long. Germline assignment: CDR1 DFQATT and CDR2 SNEGSKA (reference sequence). V lost 3 bases and J 3 bases, leaving 21 bases between the germline ends. DNA for the CDR3: TGCAGTGCTAGTTTATGGAGTACCAGGGGTGGCTACAATGAGCAGTTCTTC. Amino acid sequence: CSASLWSTRGGYNEQFF.

J is TRBJ2-5 and V is TRBV20-1; 7 positions agree with TRBD1. The CDR3 runs 14 residues. The germline V gene has CDR1 DFQATT and CDR2 SNEGSKA (reference sequence). V shed 1 base, J shed 5 bases, and the junction held 7 bases outside the gene matches. CDR3 region: CSARGRQGLETQYF. The CDR3 DNA sequence: TGCAGTGCTAGAGGCCGACAGGGTTTGGAGACCCAGTACTTC.

At least ten counts were recorded for this clonotype. V usage is TRBV28 and J usage is TRBJ2-5; possible D gene TRBD2, 6 bases. V gave up 5 bases and J gave up 11 bases, with 12 bases separating them. The germline CDR1 and CDR2 sequences are MDHEN and SYDVKM. This CDR3 has 11 residues. CDR3 residues: CASSRTSPQYF. In DNA form, the CDR3 reads TGTGCCAGCAGTCGTACTAGCCCTCAGTACTTC. Full variable domain (rest looked up from reference TRBV28 and TRBJ2-5): DVKVTQSSRYLVKRTGEKVFLECVQDMDHENMFWYRQDPGLGLRLIYFSYDVKMKEKGDIPEGYSVSREKKERFSLILESASTNQTSMYLCASSRTSPQYFGPGTRLLVL.

This clonotype was observed a few times. The chain links TRBV20-1 to TRBJ1-3; a possible D gene is TRBD1 (5 bases). Trimming stripped 0 bases from V and 4 bases from J, with 7 bases between. Germline-derived CDR1 and CDR2 are DFQATT and SNEGSKA (reference sequence). The CDR3 covers 13 residues. The CDR3: CSARDTGGNTIYF. DNA of the CDR3: TGCAGTGCTAGAGACACAGGAGGAAACACCATATATTTT.

This clonotype has a count of ten or more. This chain joins TRBV5-1 and TRBJ2-1; D might be TRBD2 (7 bases). Trimming took off 4 bases at V and 0 bases at J, with 11 bases between the two ends. The CDR3 covers 15 residues. Germline CDR1 and CDR2: SGHRS and YFSETQ. The DNA of the CDR3 is TGCGCCAGCAGCGGGGGCGGGAGCTCCTACAATGAGCAGTTCTTC. Amino acids: CASSGGGSSYNEQFF.

This clonotype was detected many times. The rearrangement links TRBV7-6 to TRBJ1-4; TRBD1 matches at 7 bases. The CDR3 extends over 15 amino acids. J lost 7 bases, V lost 5 bases, and 10 bases had no gene match. The germline V gene encodes CDR1 SGHVS and CDR2 FNYEAQ. DNA for the CDR3: TGTGCCAGCAGCCACTCACAGGGGAGCGGTGAAAAACTGTTTTTT. Protein: CASSHSQGSGEKLFF.

With regard to this clonotype: Being one base from a much bigger clone, this may be a read error. This chain links TRBV12-3 or TRBV12-4 with TRBJ2-7; 8 bases line up with TRBD1. The CDR3 contains 13 residues. CDR3 sequence: CVSRIQGADEQYF. The CDR3, as DNA: TGTGTCAGCAGAATCCAGGGGGCAGACGAGCAGTACTTC.

The chain links TRBV5-1 to TRBJ2-1, with 11 bases fitting TRBD2. The CDR3 totals 16 residues. Trimming took 4 bases from V and 6 from J; bases not matched to a gene: 9. The germline CDR1 and CDR2 sequences are SGHRS and YFSETQ. Here the CDR3 DNA reads TGCGCCAGCAGCCCCACCCCGGGACTAGCGGCCAATGAGCAGTTCTTC. Translating it yields CASSPTPGLAANEQFF.

CDR3 sequence (DNA): TGTGCCAGCAGCTTAAACTCTGTTGGGGATGGCTACACCTTC. Its translation: CASSLNSVGDGYTF. The chain joins TRBV7-3 to TRBJ1-2; D remains unclear. The CDR3 covers 14 residues. The V end was cut by 1 base, the J end by 6 bases, with 12 bases between. CDR1 is SGHTA and CDR2 is FQGTGA in the germline V gene.

The rearrangement uses TRBV5-1 and TRBJ2-6; unclear D gene. The ends were cut back, 2 bases at V and 13 bases at J, with 10 bases in the middle. CDR3 size: 12 residues. Germline loops: CDR1 SGHRS, CDR2 YFSETQ. The CDR3 DNA reads TGCGCCAGCAGCTTTAAGACGGAGGTCCTGACTTTC. Its protein product is CASSFKTEVLTF. Drawing the rest from reference TRBV5-1 and TRBJ2-6, the complete variable domain is KAGVTQTPRYLIKTRGQQVTLSCSPISGHRSVSWYQQTPGQGLQFLFEYFSETQRNKGNFPGRFSGRQFSNSRSEMNVSTLELGDSALYLCASSFKTEVLTFGAGSRLTVL.

V is TRBV18 and J is TRBJ2-1; 9 bases align to TRBD1. The germline gives CDR1 KGHSH, CDR2 LQKENI. J gave up 6 bases and V 2 bases, and 5 bases lay outside the gene matches. This CDR3 comprises 15 residues. The CDR3 reads CASSPGTGFSNEQFF. DNA for the CDR3: TGTGCCAGCTCACCAGGGACAGGGTTTAGCAATGAGCAGTTCTTC.

This clonotype was counted a few times. The chain combines TRBV20-1 with TRBJ2-7; 9 bases line up with TRBD2. The germline gives CDR1 DFQATT, CDR2 SNEGSKA (reference sequence). The CDR3 loop spans 16 amino acids. The V segment lost 4 bases and the J segment 4 bases; nucleotides outside the gene matches: 14. The CDR3 coding sequence is TGCAGTGCTATCGGGTACAGCGGGGGGAACGGTTACGAGCAGTACTTC. Its protein is CSAIGYSGGNGYEQYF.

This clonotype was recorded at least ten times. V is TRBV20-1 and J is TRBJ2-7, with TRBD1 as a possible D gene (5 bases). The ends were cut back, 5 bases at V and 2 bases at J, with 13 bases in the middle. The CDR3 sequence is 13 residues long. CDR1 DFQATT and CDR2 SNEGSKA come from the germline V gene (reference sequence). The CDR3 is CSASDSFPYEQYF. CDR3 coding DNA: TGCAGTGCTTCCGACAGTTTCCCCTACGAGCAGTACTTC.

This clonotype came up many times. The chain employs TRBV12-3 or TRBV12-4 and TRBJ1-2, with 7 bases fitting TRBD1. The V segment lost 6 bases and the J segment 4 bases; nucleotides outside the gene matches: 17. The CDR3 extends over 17 amino acids. The chain's CDR3 is CASSRMTGPALPYGYTF. DNA for the CDR3: TGTGCCAGCAGCCGCATGACAGGGCCTGCCCTCCCCTATGGCTACACCTTC.

The table lists this clonotype with a count of one. The J gene is TRBJ2-2, the V gene TRBV11-2; D gene ambiguous. CDR3 length: 15 amino acids. Trimming shortened V by 4 bases and J by 2 bases, and 11 bases separated the two germline ends. In germline, CDR1 is SGHAT, CDR2 FQNNGV. CDR3 region: CASSWTVANTGELFF. The CDR3 DNA reads TGTGCCAGCAGCTGGACGGTTGCCAACACCGGGGAGCTGTTTTTT.

This clonotype has a count of ten or more. The chain employs TRBV7-9 and TRBJ1-1; the D is unclear. V was pared by 5 bases and J by 7 bases, with 14 bases between. The CDR3 is made up of 13 amino acids. CDR1 and CDR2 from the germline V gene are SEHNR and FQNEAQ (reference sequence). The CDR3 here is CASSPLYSLEAFF. The CDR3 coding sequence is TGTGCCAGCAGCCCATTATATTCACTTGAAGCTTTCTTT.

This clonotype was picked up many times. J is TRBJ2-4 and V is TRBV27, with unresolved D. Trimming pared 5 bases from V and 9 bases from J, leaving 14 bases between. The CDR3 loop spans 13 amino acids. Looked up from germline, CDR1 is MNHEY and CDR2 is SMNVEV (reference sequence). The CDR3 spells CASSAAGGIIQYF. The CDR3 coding sequence is TGTGCCAGCAGTGCAGCCGGTGGTATCATTCAGTACTTC.

On this clonotype: One base away lies a much larger clone, so this may be a sequencing read error. The chain links TRBV7-6 to TRBJ2-7, with D unresolved. The CDR3 is made up of 13 amino acids. From germline, CDR1 is SGHVS and CDR2 FNYEAQ. The CDR3 spells CTSSLRVREEQYF. CDR3 nucleotides: TGTACCAGCAGCTTACGGGTCCGCGAAGAGCAGTACTTC.

A note on this clonotype: A much larger clonotype is one base distant, so this may be a read error. The chain couples TRBV5-1 to TRBJ2-2, with TRBD2 identical over 7 bases. The germline gives CDR1 SGHRS, CDR2 YFSETQ. CDR3 length equals 18 residues. The CDR3 sequence is CASSLRVRAGLNTVELFF. The CDR3 region has the DNA TGCGCCAGCAGCTTGAGAGTGCGAGCGGGACTGAACACCGTGGAGCTGTTTTTT.

This clonotype has at least ten counts. The chain links TRBV10-3 to TRBJ2-1; 7 bases are a match to TRBD2. With 3 bases clipped from V and 5 bases from J, the junction kept 13 bases outside the gene matches. Germline CDR1 is ENHRY and CDR2 is SYGVKD. The CDR3 sequence is 17 residues long. The CDR3 reads CAISEMGLAGVNNEQFF. CDR3 DNA sequence: TGTGCCATCAGTGAAATGGGACTTGCGGGGGTTAACAATGAGCAGTTCTTC.

This clonotype came up many times. The chain combines TRBV5-1 with TRBJ2-3, with TRBD2 matching 10 bases. Germline CDR1 and CDR2: SGHRS and YFSETQ. CDR3 length: 19 amino acids. V was pared by 2 bases and J by 4 bases, with 16 bases of the junction left unmatched. The CDR3 nucleotides read TGCGCCAGCAGCTTAGTAACACTCGCTAGCGGGAGAATCCCAGATACGCAGTATTTT. The encoded protein is CASSLVTLASGRIPDTQYF.